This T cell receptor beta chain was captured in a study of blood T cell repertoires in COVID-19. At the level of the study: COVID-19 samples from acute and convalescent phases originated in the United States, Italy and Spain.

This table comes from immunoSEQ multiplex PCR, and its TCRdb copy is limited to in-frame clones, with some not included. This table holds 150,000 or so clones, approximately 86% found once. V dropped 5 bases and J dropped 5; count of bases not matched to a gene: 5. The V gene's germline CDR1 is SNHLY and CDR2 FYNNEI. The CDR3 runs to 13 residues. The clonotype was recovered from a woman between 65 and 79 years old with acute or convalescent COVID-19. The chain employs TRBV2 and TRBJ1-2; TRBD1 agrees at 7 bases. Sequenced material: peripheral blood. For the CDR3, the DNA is TGTGCCAGCAGTAGACAGGGTGGGTATGGCTACACCTTC. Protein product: CASSRQGGYGYTF.